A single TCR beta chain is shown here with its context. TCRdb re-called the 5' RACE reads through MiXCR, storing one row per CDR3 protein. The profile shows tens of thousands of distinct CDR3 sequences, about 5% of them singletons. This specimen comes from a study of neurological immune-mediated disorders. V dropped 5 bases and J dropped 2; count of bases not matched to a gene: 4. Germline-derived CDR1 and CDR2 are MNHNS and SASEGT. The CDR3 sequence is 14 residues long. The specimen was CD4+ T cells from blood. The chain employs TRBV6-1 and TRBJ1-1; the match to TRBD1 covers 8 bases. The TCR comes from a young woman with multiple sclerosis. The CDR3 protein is CASSLDRVNTEAFF. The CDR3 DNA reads TGTGCCAGCAGTTTGGACAGGGTCAACACTGAAGCTTTCTTT.